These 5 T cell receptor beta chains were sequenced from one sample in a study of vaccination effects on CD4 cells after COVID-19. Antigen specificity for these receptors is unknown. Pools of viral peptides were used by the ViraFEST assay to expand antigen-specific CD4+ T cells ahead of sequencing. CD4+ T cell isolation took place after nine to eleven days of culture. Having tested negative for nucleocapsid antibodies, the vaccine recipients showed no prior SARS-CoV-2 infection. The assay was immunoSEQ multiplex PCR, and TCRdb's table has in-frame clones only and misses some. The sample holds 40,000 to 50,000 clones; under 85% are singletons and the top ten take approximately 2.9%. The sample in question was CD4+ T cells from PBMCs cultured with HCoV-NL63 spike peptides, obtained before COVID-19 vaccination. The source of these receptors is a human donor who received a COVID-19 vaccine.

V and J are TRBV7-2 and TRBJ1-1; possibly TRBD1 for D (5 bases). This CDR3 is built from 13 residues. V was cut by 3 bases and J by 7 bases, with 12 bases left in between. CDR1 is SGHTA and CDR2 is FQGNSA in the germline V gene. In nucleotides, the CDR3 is TGTGCCAGCAGCTTCTTTGGACATCTTGAAGCTTTCTTT. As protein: CASSFFGHLEAFF.

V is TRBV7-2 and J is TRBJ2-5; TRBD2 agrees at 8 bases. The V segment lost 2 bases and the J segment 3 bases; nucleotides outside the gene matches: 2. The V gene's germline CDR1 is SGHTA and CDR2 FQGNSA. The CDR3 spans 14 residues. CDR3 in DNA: TGTGCCAGCAGCTTAATACTAGCGGAAGAGACCCAGTACTTC. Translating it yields CASSLILAEETQYF.

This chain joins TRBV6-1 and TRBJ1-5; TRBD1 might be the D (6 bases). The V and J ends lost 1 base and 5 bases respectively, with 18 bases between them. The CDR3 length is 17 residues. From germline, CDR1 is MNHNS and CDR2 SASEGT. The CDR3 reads CASSEGTFWGADQPQHF. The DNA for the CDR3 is TGTGCCAGCAGTGAAGGGACATTTTGGGGGGCTGATCAGCCCCAGCATTTT.

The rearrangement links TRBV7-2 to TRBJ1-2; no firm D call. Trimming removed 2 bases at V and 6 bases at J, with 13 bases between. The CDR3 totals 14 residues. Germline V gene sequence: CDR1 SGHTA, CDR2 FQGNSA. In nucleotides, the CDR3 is TGTGCCAGCAGCTTAAATCCTAAAGCAGATGGCTACACCTTC. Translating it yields CASSLNPKADGYTF.

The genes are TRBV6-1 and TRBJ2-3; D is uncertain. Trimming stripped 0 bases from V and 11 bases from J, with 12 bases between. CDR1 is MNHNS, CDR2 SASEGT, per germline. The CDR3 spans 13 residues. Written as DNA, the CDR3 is TGTGCCAGCAGTGAAGCGCTCGGTTCCAAGCAGTATTTT. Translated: CASSEALGSKQYF.